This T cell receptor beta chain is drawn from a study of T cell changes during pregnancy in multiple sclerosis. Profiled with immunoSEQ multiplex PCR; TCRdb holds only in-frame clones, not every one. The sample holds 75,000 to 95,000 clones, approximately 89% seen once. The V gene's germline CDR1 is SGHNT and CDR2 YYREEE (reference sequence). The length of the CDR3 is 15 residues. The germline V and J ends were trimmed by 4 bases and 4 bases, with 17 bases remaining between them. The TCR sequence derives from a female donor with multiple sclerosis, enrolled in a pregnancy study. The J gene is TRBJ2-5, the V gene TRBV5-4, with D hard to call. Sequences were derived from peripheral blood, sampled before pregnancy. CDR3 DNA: TGTGCCAGCAGCCCAAAGGATAGCTTTGCAGAGACCCAGTACTTC. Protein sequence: CASSPKDSFAETQYF.